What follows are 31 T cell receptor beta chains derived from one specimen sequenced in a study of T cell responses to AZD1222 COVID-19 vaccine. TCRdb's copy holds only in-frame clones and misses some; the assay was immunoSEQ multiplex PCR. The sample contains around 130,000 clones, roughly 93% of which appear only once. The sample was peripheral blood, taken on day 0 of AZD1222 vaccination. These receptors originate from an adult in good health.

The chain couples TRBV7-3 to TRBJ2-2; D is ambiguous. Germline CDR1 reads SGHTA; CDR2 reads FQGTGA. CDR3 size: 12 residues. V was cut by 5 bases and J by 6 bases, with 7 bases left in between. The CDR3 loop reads CASSLTSGELFF. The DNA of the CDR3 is TGTGCCAGCAGCCTGACATCCGGGGAGCTGTTTTTT.

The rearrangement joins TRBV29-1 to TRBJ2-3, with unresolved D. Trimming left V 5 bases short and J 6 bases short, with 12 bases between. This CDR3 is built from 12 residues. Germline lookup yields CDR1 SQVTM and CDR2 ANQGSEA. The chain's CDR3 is CSVSSSPDTQYF. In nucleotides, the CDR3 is TGCAGCGTTTCAAGCTCACCGGATACGCAGTATTTT.

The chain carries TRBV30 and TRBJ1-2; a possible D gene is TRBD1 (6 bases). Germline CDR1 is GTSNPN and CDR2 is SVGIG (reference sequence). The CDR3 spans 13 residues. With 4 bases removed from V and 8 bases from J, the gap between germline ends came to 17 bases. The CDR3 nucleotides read TGTGCCTGGACCCCGGGGGGCGCTTTGGGCTACACCTTC. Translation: CAWTPGGALGYTF.

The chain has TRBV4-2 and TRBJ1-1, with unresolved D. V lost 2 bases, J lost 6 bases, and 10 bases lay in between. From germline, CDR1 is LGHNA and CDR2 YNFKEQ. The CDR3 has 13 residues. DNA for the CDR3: TGTGCCAGCAGCCAAAATAAATACTCTGAAGCTTTCTTT. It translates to CASSQNKYSEAFF.

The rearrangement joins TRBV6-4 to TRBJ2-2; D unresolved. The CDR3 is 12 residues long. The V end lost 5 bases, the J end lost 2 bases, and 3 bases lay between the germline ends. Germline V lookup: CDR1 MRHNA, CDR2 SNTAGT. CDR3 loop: CASSPNTGELFF. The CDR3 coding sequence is TGTGCCAGCAGTCCTAACACCGGGGAGCTGTTTTTT.

CDR3 DNA sequence: TGCGCCAGCAGCGTCGCCCCCGGGGGCGGGAGTCTATACGAGCAGTACTTC. Protein: CASSVAPGGGSLYEQYF. The V gene is TRBV5-1, the J gene TRBJ2-7; the D gene is possibly TRBD2 (7 bases). The CDR3 contains 17 residues. V dropped 4 bases and J dropped 4 bases, with 24 bases sitting between them. The germline CDR1 and CDR2 sequences are SGHRS and YFSETQ.

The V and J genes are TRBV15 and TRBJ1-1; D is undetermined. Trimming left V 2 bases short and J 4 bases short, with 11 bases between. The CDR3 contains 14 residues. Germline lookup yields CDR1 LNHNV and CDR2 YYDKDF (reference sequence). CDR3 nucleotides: TGTGCCACCAGCAGACAACTAGAAGGCACTGAAGCTTTCTTT. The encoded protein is CATSRQLEGTEAFF.

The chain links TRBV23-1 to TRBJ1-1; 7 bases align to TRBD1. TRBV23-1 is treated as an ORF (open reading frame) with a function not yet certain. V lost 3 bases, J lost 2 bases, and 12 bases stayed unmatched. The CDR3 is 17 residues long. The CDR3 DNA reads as TGCGCCAGCAGTCATCAATTCAACAGGGGTGGTAACACTGAAGCTTTCTTT. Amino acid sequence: CASSHQFNRGGNTEAFF.

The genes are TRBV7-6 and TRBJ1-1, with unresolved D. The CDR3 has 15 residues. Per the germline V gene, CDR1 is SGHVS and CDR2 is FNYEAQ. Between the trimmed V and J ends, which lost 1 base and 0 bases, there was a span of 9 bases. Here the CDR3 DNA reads TGTGCCAGCAGCTTAGTACGGAGGGTGAACACTGAAGCTTTCTTT. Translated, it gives CASSLVRRVNTEAFF.

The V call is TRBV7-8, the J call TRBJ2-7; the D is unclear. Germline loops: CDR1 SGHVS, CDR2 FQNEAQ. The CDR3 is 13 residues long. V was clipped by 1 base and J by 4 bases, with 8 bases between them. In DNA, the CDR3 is TGTGCCAGCAGCTTAGAACCCGGATACGAGCAGTACTTC. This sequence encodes CASSLEPGYEQYF.

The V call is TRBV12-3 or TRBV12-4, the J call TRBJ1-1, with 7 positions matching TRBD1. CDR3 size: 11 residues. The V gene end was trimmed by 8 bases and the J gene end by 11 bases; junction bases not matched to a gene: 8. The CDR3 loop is CASSRQGQAFF. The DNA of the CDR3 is TGTGCCAGCTCCCGACAGGGACAGGCTTTCTTT.

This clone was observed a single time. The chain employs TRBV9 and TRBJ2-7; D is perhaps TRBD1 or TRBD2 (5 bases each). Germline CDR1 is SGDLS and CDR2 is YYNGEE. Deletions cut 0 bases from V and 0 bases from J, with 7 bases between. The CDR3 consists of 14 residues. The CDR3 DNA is TGTGCCAGCAGCGTAGGGGGGAGCTCCTACGAGCAGTACTTC. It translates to CASSVGGSSYEQYF.

The CDR3 sequence: CASSLDLGRHRVGNTIYF. In nucleotides, the CDR3 is TGTGCCAGCAGCTTAGATCTCGGTCGGCATCGAGTAGGAAACACCATATATTTT. V is TRBV11-2 and J is TRBJ1-3, with D unresolved. This CDR3 comprises 18 residues. Looked up from germline, CDR1 is SGHAT and CDR2 is FQNNGV. Deletions cut 0 bases from V and 4 bases from J, with 19 bases between. Based on the CDR3 plus reference TRBV11-2 and TRBJ1-3, the full variable domain is EAGVAQSPRYKIIEKRQSVAFWCNPISGHATLYWYQQILGQGPKLLIQFQNNGVVDDSQLPKDRFSAERLKGVDSTLKIQPAKLEDSAVYLCASSLDLGRHRVGNTIYFGEGSWLTVV.

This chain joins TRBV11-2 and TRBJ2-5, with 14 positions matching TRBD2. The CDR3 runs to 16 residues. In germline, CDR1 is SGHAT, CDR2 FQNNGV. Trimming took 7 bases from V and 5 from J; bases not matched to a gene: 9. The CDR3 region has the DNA TGTGCCAGCAACCCGGGACTAGCGGGAGATCGGGAGACCCAGTACTTC. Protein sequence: CASNPGLAGDRETQYF.

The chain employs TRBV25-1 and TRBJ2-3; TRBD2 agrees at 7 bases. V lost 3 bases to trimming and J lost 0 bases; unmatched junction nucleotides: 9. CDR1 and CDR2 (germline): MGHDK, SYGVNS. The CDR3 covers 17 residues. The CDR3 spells CASSDSWGGNSTDTQYF. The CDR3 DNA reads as TGTGCCAGCAGTGACAGCTGGGGGGGGAATAGCACAGATACGCAGTATTTT.

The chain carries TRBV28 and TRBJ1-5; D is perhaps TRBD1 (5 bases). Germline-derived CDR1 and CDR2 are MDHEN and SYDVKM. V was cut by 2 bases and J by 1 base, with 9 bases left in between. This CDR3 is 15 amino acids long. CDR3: CASSLGGISNQPQHF. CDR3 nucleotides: TGTGCCAGCAGTTTAGGGGGAATAAGCAATCAGCCCCAGCATTTT.

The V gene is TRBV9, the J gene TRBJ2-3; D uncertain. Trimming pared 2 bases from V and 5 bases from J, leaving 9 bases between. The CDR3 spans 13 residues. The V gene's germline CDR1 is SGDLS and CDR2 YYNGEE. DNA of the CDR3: TGTGCCAGCAGCGTTTCAAATCGAGATACGCAGTATTTT. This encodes CASSVSNRDTQYF. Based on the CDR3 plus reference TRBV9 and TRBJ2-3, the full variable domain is DSGVTQTPKHLITATGQRVTLRCSPRSGDLSVYWYQQSLDQGLQFLIQYYNGEERAKGNILERFSAQQFPDLHSELNLSSLELGDSALYFCASSVSNRDTQYFGPGTRLTVL.

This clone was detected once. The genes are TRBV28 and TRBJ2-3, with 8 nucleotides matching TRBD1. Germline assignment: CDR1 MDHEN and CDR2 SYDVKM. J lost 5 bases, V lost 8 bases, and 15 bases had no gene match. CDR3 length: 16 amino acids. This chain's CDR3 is CASGMGWTGTEDTQYF. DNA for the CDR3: TGTGCCAGCGGGATGGGCTGGACAGGGACCGAAGATACGCAGTATTTT.

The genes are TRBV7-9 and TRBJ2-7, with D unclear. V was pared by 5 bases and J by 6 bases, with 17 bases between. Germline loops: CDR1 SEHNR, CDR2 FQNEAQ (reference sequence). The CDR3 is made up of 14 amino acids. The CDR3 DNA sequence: TGTGCCAGCAGCGCTCTTGGCGAGCTTGGCGAGCAGTACTTC. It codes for CASSALGELGEQYF.

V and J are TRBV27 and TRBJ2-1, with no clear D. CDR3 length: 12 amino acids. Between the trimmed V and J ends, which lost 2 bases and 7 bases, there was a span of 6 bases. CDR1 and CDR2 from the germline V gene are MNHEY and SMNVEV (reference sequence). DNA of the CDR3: TGTGCCAGCAGTTTAGCTGGGAATGAGCAGTTCTTC. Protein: CASSLAGNEQFF.

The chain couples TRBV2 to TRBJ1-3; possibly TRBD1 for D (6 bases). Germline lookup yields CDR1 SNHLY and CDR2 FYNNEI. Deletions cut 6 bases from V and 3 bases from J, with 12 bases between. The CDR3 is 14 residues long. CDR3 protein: CASSRGRGGNTIYF. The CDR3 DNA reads TGTGCCAGCAGCAGGGGACGTGGTGGAAACACCATATATTTT. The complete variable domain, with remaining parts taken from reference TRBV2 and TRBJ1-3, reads EPEVTQTPSHQVTQMGQEVILRCVPISNHLYFYWYRQILGQKVEFLVSFYNNEISEKSEIFDDQFSVERPDGSNFTLKIRSTKLEDSAMYFCASSRGRGGNTIYFGEGSWLTVV.

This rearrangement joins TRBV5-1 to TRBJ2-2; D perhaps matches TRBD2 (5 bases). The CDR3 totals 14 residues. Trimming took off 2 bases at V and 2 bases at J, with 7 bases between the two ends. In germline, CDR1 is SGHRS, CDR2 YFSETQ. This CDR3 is CASSFEGNTGELFF. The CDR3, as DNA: TGCGCCAGCAGCTTTGAGGGTAACACCGGGGAGCTGTTTTTT.

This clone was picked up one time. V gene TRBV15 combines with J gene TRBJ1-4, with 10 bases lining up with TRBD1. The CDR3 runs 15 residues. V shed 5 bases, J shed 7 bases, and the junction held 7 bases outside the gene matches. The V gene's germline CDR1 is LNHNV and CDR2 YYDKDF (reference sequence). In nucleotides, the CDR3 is TGTGCCACCAGCTTTCGACAGGGGGCAGGTGAAAAACTGTTTTTT. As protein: CATSFRQGAGEKLFF.

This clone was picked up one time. The CDR3 sequence: CASSLLPENIQYF. DNA for the CDR3: TGTGCCAGCAGCCTTCTCCCGGAAAACATTCAGTACTTC. This chain connects TRBV7-9 to TRBJ2-4; unclear D gene. Germline CDR1 is SEHNR and CDR2 is FQNEAQ (reference sequence). V lost 5 bases and J lost 5, with 10 bases in between. The CDR3 runs to 13 residues.

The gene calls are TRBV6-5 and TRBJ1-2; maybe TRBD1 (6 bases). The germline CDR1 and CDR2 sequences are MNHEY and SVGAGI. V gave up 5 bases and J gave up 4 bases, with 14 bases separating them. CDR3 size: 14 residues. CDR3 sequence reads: CASSPPGDFYGYTF. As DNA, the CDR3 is TGTGCCAGCAGTCCACCAGGGGATTTCTATGGCTACACCTTC.

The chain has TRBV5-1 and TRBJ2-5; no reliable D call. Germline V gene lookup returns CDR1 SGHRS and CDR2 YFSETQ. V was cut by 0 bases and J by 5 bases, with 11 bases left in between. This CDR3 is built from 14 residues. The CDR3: CASSLARLEETQYF. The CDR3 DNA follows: TGCGCCAGCAGCTTGGCGCGACTTGAGGAGACCCAGTACTTC.

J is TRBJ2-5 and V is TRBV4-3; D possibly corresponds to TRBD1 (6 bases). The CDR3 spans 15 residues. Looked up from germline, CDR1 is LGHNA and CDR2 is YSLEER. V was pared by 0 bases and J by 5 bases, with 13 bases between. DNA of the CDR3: TGCGCCAGCAGCCAAGATGGTGGACAGAGGGAGACCCAGTACTTC. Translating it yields CASSQDGGQRETQYF.

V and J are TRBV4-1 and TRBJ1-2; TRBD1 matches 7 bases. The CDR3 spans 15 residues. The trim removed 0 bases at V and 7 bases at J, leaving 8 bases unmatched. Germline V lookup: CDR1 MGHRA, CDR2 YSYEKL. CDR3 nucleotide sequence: TGCGCCAGCAGCCAAGATCGGGAGGGGGCGCTTGGCTACACCTTC. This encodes CASSQDREGALGYTF.

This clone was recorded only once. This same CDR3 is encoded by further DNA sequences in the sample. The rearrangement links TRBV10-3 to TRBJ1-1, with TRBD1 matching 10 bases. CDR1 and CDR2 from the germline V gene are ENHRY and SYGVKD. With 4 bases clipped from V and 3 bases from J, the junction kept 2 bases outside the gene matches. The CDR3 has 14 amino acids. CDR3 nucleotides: TGTGCCATCAGTGGGACAGGGGGGGACACTGAAGCTTTCTTT. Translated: CAISGTGGDTEAFF.

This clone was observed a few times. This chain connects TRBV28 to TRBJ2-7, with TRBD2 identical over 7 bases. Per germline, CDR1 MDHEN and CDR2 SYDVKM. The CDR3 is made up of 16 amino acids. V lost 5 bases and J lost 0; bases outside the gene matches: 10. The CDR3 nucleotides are TGTGCCAGCAGTCTAACCAGCGGGGATACCTCCTACGAGCAGTACTTC. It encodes CASSLTSGDTSYEQYF.

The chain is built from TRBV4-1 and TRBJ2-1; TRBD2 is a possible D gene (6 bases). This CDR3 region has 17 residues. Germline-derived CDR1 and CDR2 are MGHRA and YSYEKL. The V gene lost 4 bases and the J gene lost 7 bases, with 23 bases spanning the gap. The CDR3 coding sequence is TGCGCCAGCAGCCGAAACCCGGCGGGCCCCGGGGGAAATGAGCAGTTCTTC. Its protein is CASSRNPAGPGGNEQFF.